This T cell receptor (beta chain) was observed in a study of T cells in Graves' hyperthyroidism and ophthalmopathy. The TCR beta CDR3 regions underwent amplification using RNA transcripts as the source. The HTBI primer set served for first-round RT-PCR of the TCR CDR3. MiXCR, run by TCRdb on the multiplex PCR reads, gives a single entry per CDR3 protein. The top ten clones hold roughly a sixth of a sample with 650,000 to 850,000 distinct CDR3 sequences, roughly a sixth of them seen once. The V and J ends lost 1 base and 2 bases respectively, with 11 bases between them. Germline V CDR1 and CDR2: SEHNR, FQNEAQ (reference sequence). The CDR3 has 15 residues.

The sequence came from a woman aged 50 to 60 with Graves' hyperthyroidism that later progressed to Graves' ophthalmopathy. The specimen was blood. The chain combines TRBV7-9 with TRBJ2-5; D remains ambiguous. The CDR3 sequence: CASSLGSLIQETQYF. CDR3 coding DNA: TGTGCCAGCAGCTTAGGGTCCCTCATACAAGAGACCCAGTACTTC.